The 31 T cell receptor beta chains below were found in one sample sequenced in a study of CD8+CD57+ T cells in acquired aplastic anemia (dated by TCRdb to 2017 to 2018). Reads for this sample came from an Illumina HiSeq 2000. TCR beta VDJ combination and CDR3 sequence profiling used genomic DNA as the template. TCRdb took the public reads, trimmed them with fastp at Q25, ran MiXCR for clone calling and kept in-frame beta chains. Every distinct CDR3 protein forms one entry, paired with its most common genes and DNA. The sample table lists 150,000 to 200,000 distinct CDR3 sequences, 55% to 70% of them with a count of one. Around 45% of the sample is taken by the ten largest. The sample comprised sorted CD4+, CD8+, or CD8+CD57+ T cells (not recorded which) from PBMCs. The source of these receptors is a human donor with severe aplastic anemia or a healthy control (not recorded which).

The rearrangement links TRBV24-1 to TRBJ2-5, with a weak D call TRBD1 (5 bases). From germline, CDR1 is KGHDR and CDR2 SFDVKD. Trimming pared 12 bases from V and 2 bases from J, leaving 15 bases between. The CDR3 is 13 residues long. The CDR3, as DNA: TGTGCCGCCTCCAGGGAAGGGCAAGAGACCCAGTACTTC. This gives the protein CAASREGQETQYF.

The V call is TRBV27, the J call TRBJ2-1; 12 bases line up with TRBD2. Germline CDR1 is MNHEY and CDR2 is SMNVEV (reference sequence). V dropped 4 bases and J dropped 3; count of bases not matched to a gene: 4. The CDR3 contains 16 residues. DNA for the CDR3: TGTGCCAGCAGTTCCCAACTAGCGGGGGGCTACAATGAGCAGTTCTTC. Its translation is CASSSQLAGGYNEQFF.

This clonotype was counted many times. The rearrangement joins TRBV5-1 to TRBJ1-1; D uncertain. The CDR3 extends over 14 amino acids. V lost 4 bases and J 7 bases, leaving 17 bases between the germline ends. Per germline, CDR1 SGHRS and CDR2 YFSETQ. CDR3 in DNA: TGCGCCAGCAGCCTCGATCAGACTGCATTTGAAGCTTTCTTT. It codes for CASSLDQTAFEAFF.

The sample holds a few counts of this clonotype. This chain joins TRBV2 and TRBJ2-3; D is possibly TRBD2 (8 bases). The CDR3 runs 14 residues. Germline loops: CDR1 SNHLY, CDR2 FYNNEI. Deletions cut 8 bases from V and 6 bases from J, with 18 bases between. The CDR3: CASDRAGGRDTQYF. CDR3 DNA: TGTGCCAGCGACAGGGCGGGGGGCCGCGATACGCAGTATTTT. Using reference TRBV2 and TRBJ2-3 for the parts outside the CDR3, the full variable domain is EPEVTQTPSHQVTQMGQEVILRCVPISNHLYFYWYRQILGQKVEFLVSFYNNEISEKSEIFDDQFSVERPDGSNFTLKIRSTKLEDSAMYFCASDRAGGRDTQYFGPGTRLTVL.

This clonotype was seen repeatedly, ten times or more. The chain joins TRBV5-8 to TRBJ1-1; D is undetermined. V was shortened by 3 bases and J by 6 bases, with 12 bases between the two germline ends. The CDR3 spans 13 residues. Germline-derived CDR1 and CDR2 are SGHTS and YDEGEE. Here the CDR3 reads CASSSDGISEAFF. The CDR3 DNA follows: TGTGCCAGCAGCTCCGACGGAATATCTGAAGCTTTCTTT.

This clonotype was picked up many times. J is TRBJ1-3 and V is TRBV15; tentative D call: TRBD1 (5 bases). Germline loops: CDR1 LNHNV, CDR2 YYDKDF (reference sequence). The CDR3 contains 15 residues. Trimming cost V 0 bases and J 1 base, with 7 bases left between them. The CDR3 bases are TGTGCCACCAGCAGAGATCGGGGGTCTGGAAACACCATATATTTT. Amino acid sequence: CATSRDRGSGNTIYF.

The CDR3 DNA follows: TGTGCCAGCAGCTCGACCGGGACAGGGAATTCACCCCTCCACTTT. Translating it yields CASSSTGTGNSPLHF. This chain links TRBV7-2 with TRBJ1-6, with TRBD1 identical over 9 bases. The CDR3 is 15 residues long. The V segment lost 4 bases and the J segment 7 bases; nucleotides outside the gene matches: 5. Looked up from germline, CDR1 is SGHTA and CDR2 is FQGNSA. The full variable domain, its missing parts supplied by reference TRBV7-2 and TRBJ1-6, is GAGVSQSPSNKVTEKGKDVELRCDPISGHTALYWYRQSLGQGLEFLIYFQGNSAPDKSGLPSDRFSAERTGGSVSTLTIQRTQQEDSAVYLCASSSTGTGNSPLHFGNGTRLTVT.

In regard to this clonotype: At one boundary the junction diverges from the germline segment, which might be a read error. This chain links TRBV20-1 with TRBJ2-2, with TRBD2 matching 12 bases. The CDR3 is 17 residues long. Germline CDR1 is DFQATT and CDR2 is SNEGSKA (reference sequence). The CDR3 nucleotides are TGCAGTGCTAGTCCCGATCGGACTAGCGGGATCCTCGGGGGGCTGTTTTTT. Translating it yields CSASPDRTSGILGGLFF.

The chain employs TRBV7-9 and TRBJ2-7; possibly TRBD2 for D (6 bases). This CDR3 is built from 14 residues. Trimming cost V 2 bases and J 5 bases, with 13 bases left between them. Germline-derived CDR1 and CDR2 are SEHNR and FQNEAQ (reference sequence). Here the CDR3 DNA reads TGTGCCAGCAGCTTACTGGAGGGGACTCACGAGCAGTACTTC. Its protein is CASSLLEGTHEQYF.

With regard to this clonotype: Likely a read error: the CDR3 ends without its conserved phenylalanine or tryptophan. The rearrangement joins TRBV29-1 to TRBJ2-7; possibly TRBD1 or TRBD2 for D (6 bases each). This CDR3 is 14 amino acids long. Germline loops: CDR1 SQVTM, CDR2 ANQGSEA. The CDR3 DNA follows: TGCAGTGCTAGAATCGTGGGGGGCCGGTACGAGCAGTACCTC. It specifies CSARIVGGRYEQYL.

The CDR3 reads CASSLTSTGELFF. The CDR3, as DNA: TGCGCCAGCAGCTTGACTAGCACCGGGGAGCTGTTTTTT. The chain is built from TRBV5-1 and TRBJ2-2; D is perhaps TRBD2 (5 bases). The V end lost 1 base, the J end lost 4 bases, and 5 bases lay between the germline ends. From germline, CDR1 is SGHRS and CDR2 YFSETQ. This CDR3 comprises 13 residues.

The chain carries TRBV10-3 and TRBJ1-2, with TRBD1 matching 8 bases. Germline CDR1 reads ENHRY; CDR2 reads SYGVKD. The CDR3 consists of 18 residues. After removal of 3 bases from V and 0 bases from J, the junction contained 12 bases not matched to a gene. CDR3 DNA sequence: TGTGCCATCAGTGAAGACCGGGACAGGCTCCTTACTAACTATGGCTACACCTTC. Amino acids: CAISEDRDRLLTNYGYTF.

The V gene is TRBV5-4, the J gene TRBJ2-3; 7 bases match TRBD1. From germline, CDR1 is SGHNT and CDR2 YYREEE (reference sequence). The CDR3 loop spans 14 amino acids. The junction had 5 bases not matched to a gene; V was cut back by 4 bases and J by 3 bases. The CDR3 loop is CASSPQGQTDTQYF. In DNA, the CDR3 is TGTGCCAGCAGCCCACAGGGGCAAACAGATACGCAGTATTTT.

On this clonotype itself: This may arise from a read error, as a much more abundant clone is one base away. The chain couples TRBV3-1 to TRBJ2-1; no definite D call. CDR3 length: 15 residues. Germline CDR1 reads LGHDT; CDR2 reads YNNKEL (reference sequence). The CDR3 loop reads CASSHLVDGDNERFF. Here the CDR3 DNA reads TGTGCCAGCAGCCACCTGGTAGACGGAGACAATGAGCGGTTCTTC.

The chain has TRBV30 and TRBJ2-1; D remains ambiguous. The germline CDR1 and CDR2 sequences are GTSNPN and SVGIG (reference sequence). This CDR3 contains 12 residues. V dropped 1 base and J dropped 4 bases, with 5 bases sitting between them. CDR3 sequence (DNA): TGTGCCTGGAGTGCCCCTTACAATGAGCAGTTCTTC. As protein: CAWSAPYNEQFF.

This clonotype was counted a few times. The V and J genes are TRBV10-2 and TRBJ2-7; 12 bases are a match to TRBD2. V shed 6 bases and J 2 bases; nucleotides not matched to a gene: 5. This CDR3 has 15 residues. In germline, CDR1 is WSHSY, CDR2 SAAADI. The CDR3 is CASSSLAGGTYEQYF. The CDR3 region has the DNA TGCGCCAGCAGCTCTCTAGCGGGGGGGACCTACGAGCAGTACTTC.

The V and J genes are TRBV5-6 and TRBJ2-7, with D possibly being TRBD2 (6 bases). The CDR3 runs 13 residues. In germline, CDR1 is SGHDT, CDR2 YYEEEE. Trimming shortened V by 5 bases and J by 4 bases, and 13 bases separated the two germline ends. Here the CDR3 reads CASRRLDYYEQYF. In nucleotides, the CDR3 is TGTGCCAGCAGGAGACTGGACTATTACGAGCAGTACTTC.

The DNA for the CDR3 is TGTGCCAGCGGTCCGGGACCCCAAGGTACGCAGTATTTT. Translation: CASGPGPQGTQYF. The gene calls are TRBV2 and TRBJ2-3; D may be TRBD1 or TRBD2 (5 bases each). Between the trimmed V and J ends, which lost 8 bases and 8 bases, there was a span of 17 bases. This CDR3 region has 13 residues. Germline V gives CDR1 SNHLY, CDR2 FYNNEI.

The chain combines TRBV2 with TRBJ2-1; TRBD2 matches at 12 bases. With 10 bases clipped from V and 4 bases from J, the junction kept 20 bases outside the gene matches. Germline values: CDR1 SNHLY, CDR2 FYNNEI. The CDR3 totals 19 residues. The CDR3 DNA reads TGTGCCACCCCGACTAGCGGGAGCCGGAGGGGCTATCAATACAATGAGCAGTTCTTC. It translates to CATPTSGSRRGYQYNEQFF.

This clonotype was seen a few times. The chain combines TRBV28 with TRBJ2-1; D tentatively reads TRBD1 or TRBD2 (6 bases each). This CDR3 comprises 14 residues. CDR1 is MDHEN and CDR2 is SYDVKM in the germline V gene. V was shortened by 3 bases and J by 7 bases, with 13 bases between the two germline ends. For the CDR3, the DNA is TGTGCCAGCAGTTTGTCCCAAGGGGGGAATGAGCAGTTCTTC. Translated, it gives CASSLSQGGNEQFF.

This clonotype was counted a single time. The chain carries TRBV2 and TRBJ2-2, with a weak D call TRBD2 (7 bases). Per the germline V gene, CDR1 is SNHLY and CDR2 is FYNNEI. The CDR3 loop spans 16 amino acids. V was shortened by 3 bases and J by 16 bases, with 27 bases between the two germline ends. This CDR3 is CASSDLGGRSTGKPFF. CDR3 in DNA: TGTGCCAGCAGTGATTTGGGGGGGCGGAGCACCGGGAAGCCGTTTTTT.

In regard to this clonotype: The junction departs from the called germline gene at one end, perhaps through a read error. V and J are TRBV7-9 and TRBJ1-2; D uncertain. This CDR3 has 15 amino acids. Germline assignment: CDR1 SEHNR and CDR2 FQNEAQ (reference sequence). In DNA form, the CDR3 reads TGTGCCAGCAGCTCCCCCCCTTTATCTAACTATGGCTATACCTTC. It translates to CASSSPPLSNYGYTF.

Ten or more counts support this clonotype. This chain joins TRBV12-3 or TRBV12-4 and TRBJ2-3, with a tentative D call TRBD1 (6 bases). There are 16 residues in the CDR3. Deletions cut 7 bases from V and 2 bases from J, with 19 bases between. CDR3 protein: CASTPRFRGFTDTQYF. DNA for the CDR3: TGTGCCAGCACCCCCCGGTTTAGGGGGTTCACAGATACGCAGTATTTT.

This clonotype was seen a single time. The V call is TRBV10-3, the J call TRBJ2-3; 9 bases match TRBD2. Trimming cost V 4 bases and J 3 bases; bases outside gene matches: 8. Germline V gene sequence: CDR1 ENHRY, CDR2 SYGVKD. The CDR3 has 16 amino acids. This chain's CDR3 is CAISGSQAGGTDTQYF. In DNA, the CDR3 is TGTGCCATCAGTGGATCACAGGCGGGGGGGACAGATACGCAGTATTTT.

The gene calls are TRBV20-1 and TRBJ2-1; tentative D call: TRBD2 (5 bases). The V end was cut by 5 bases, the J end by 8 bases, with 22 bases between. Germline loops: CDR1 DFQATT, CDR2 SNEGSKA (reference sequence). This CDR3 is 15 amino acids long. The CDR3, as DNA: TGCAGTGCTTCCGCAGCCGGGAAAGGAATTCATGAGCAGTTCTTC. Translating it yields CSASAAGKGIHEQFF.

DNA of the CDR3: TGCAGTGCTAGTGCGGGGGGGGCGTATACGCAGTATTTT. This sequence encodes CSASAGGAYTQYF. V usage is TRBV20-1 and J usage is TRBJ2-3; the match to TRBD2 covers 9 bases. Germline V lookup: CDR1 DFQATT, CDR2 SNEGSKA (reference sequence). With 3 bases clipped from V and 7 bases from J, the junction kept 5 bases outside the gene matches. CDR3 length: 13 amino acids.

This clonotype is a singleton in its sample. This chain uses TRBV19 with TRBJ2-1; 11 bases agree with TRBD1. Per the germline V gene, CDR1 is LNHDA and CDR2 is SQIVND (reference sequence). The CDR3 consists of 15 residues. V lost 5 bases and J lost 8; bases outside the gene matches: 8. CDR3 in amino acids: CASSSGTGGGYEQFF. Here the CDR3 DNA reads TGTGCCAGTAGTTCCGGGACAGGGGGTGGCTATGAGCAGTTCTTC.

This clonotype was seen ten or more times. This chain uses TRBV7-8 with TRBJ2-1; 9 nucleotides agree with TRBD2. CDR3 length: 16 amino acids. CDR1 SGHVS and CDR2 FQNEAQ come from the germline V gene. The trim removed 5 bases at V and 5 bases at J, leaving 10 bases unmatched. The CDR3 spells CASSRGLASPNNEQFF. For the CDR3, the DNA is TGTGCCAGCAGCCGGGGACTAGCATCCCCTAACAATGAGCAGTTCTTC.

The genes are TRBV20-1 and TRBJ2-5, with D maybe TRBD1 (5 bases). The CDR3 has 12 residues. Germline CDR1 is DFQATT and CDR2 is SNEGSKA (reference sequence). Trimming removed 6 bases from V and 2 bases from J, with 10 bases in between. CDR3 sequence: CSASGSQETQYF. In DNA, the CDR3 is TGCAGTGCATCAGGGTCACAAGAGACCCAGTACTTC.

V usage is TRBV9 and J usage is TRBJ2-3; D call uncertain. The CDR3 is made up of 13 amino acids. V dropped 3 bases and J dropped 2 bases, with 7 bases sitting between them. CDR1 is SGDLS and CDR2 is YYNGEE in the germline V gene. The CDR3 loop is CASSGEITDTQYF. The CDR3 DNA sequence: TGTGCCAGCAGCGGGGAAATCACAGATACGCAGTATTTT.

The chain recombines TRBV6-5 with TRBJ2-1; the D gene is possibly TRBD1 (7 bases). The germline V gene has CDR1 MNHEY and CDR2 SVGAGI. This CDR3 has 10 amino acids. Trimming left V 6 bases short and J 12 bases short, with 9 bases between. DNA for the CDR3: TGTGCCAGCAGCCAGGGGGGGCAGTTCTTC. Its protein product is CASSQGGQFF.